A single sample gave rise to the 23 T cell receptor beta chains below, sequenced in a study of blood T cells in healthy people across ages. Through a sample-barcoded 5' primer and a J-beta primer mix, a second PCR was run for roughly 7 to 12 cycles. TCRdb analysed the 5' RACE reads with MiXCR anew, one entry per CDR3 protein. The table records around 1,100,000 distinct CDR3 sequences, roughly two fifths of them present only once. The material sequenced was blood. These receptors came from a man between 18 and 35 years old in good health.

In its sample, this clonotype was seen a few times. This sequence joins TRBV29-1 and TRBJ2-2; D is unresolved. V dropped 6 bases and J dropped 0 bases, with 11 bases sitting between them. The germline V gene has CDR1 SQVTM and CDR2 ANQGSEA. The CDR3 extends over 14 amino acids. The CDR3: CSVQRRANTGELFF. DNA for the CDR3: TGCAGCGTCCAAAGACGGGCGAACACCGGGGAGCTGTTTTTT.

The chain uses TRBV20-1 and TRBJ1-2; D remains unclear. The CDR3 consists of 10 residues. The V end was cut by 3 bases, the J end by 6 bases, with 5 bases between. Per germline, CDR1 DFQATT and CDR2 SNEGSKA (reference sequence). CDR3 DNA sequence: TGCAGTGCTAGCTCGGATGGCTACACCTTC. Translating gives CSASSDGYTF.

Remarks on this clonotype: This may be a read error, as it is one base from a much larger clone. The chain joins TRBV24-1 to TRBJ1-2; 8 bases match TRBD1. The CDR3 totals 15 residues. V dropped 4 bases and J dropped 3; count of bases not matched to a gene: 6. The germline V gene encodes CDR1 KGHDR and CDR2 SFDVKD. As DNA, the CDR3 is TGTGCCACCAGTGACCCTCAACAGGGGGACTATGGCTACACCTTC. This encodes CATSDPQQGDYGYTF.

A few counts support this clonotype. The chain uses TRBV6-1 and TRBJ2-1; 8 nucleotides agree with TRBD2. The trim removed 2 bases at V and 3 bases at J, leaving 6 bases unmatched. The CDR3 is made up of 16 amino acids. Germline assignment: CDR1 MNHNS and CDR2 SASEGT. This CDR3 is CASSERVSGDYNEQFF. CDR3 bases: TGTGCCAGCAGTGAAAGGGTTAGCGGGGACTACAATGAGCAGTTCTTC.

This clonotype was seen only a few times. The J gene is TRBJ1-2, the V gene TRBV29-1; perhaps TRBD1 as D (6 bases). This CDR3 contains 12 residues. Germline V gives CDR1 SQVTM, CDR2 ANQGSEA. V lost 6 bases, J lost 8 bases, and 16 bases lay in between. The DNA for the CDR3 is TGCAGCGTCCAGCGGGGGGCGCTGGGCTACACCTTC. Amino acids: CSVQRGALGYTF. The whole variable domain, remainder taken from reference TRBV29-1 and TRBJ1-2, is SAVISQKPSRDICQRGTSLTIQCQVDSQVTMMFWYRQQPGQSLTLIATANQGSEATYESGFVIDKFPISRPNLTFSTLTVSNMSPEDSSIYLCSVQRGALGYTFGSGTRLTVV.

This clonotype was counted at least ten times. V gene TRBV11-2 combines with J gene TRBJ1-2; D is ambiguous. Trimming stripped 1 base from V and 8 bases from J, with 11 bases between. Germline loops: CDR1 SGHAT, CDR2 FQNNGV. This CDR3 region has 13 residues. The CDR3 here is CASSLASRSGYTF. CDR3 coding DNA: TGTGCCAGCAGCTTAGCCTCGCGATCGGGCTACACCTTC.

The V and J genes are TRBV6-6 and TRBJ2-7, with TRBD1 as a possible D gene (5 bases). The V gene's germline CDR1 is MNHNY and CDR2 SVGAGI (reference sequence). The CDR3 sequence is 13 residues long. Trimming took 0 bases from V and 6 from J, leaving 9 bases between them. Written as DNA, the CDR3 is TGTGCCAGCAGTTACTCGGGCAGGGTCGAGCAGTACTTC. It is translated as CASSYSGRVEQYF.

The gene calls are TRBV24-1 and TRBJ1-5; TRBD1 agrees at 8 bases. V was clipped by 4 bases and J by 2 bases; unmatched bases: 12. Germline V gene lookup returns CDR1 KGHDR and CDR2 SFDVKD. The CDR3 loop spans 18 amino acids. CDR3 nucleotides: TGTGCCACCAGTGACCCGATGACAGGGGAGTTAGGCAATCAGCCCCAGCATTTT. It encodes CATSDPMTGELGNQPQHF.

This clonotype was counted many times. The genes are TRBV7-9 and TRBJ1-5, with D maybe TRBD1 (6 bases). V shed 3 bases and J shed 5 bases, with 8 bases lying between them. Germline loops: CDR1 SEHNR, CDR2 FQNEAQ (reference sequence). The length of the CDR3 is 13 residues. The CDR3 region is CASSLPGDQPQHF. In DNA form, the CDR3 reads TGTGCCAGCAGCTTGCCAGGGGATCAGCCCCAGCATTTT.

The table lists this clonotype with a count of one. In nucleotides, the CDR3 is TGTGCCAGCAGCCAAGAAAGGTGGGGGACCGGGGCTTTCTTT. Protein sequence: CASSQERWGTGAFF. The rearrangement uses TRBV3-1 and TRBJ1-1; tentatively, D is TRBD1 (5 bases). The CDR3 consists of 14 residues. Germline CDR1 LGHDT, CDR2 YNNKEL (reference sequence). Trimming shortened V by 0 bases and J by 11 bases, and 16 bases separated the two germline ends.

The rearrangement links TRBV3-1 to TRBJ2-1; 7 positions match TRBD2. Germline V gives CDR1 LGHDT, CDR2 YNNKEL (reference sequence). The CDR3 sequence is 14 residues long. J lost 11 bases, V lost 0 bases, and 7 bases had no gene match. This CDR3 reads CASSQDRASGKQFF. In DNA, the CDR3 is TGTGCCAGCAGCCAAGATAGGGCTAGCGGAAAGCAGTTCTTC.

Note on this clonotype: An end of the junction differs from the germline gene, which may be a read error. V usage is TRBV5-5 and J usage is TRBJ1-5; D gene uncertain. The length of the CDR3 is 15 residues. Germline V CDR1 and CDR2: SGHKS, YYEKEE (reference sequence). CDR3 amino acids: CAGSDPTISNQPQHF. CDR3 bases: TGTGCCGGCAGCGACCCCACAATTAGCAATCAGCCCCAGCATTTT.

The chain employs TRBV20-1 and TRBJ1-2; possible D gene TRBD1, 5 bases. Trimming left V 1 base short and J 2 bases short, with 11 bases between. Germline V CDR1 and CDR2: DFQATT, SNEGSKA (reference sequence). The CDR3 covers 14 residues. The CDR3 DNA reads TGCAGTGCTAGAGGGGGGTCCCTAAACTATGGCTACACCTTC. Translation: CSARGGSLNYGYTF.

This clonotype was seen a few times. V gene TRBV5-1 combines with J gene TRBJ1-6; the D is unclear. Germline loops: CDR1 SGHRS, CDR2 YFSETQ. V lost 4 bases, J lost 8 bases, and 10 bases lay in between. The CDR3 has 13 amino acids. CDR3 loop: CASSTKADSPLHF. The CDR3 DNA is TGCGCCAGCAGCACCAAAGCGGATTCACCCCTCCACTTT.

A remark on this clonotype: Sequence at one end of the junction differs from germline and may be a read error. The genes are TRBV9 and TRBJ2-5; unclear D gene. This CDR3 is 14 amino acids long. CDR1 is SGDLS, CDR2 YYNGEE, per germline. CDR3 sequence reads: CASSVEGNQETQYF. Here the CDR3 DNA reads TGTGCCAGCAGCGTAGAAGGGAACCAAGAGACCCAGTATTTC.

V and J are TRBV5-6 and TRBJ2-1; either TRBD1 or TRBD2 may supply D (5 bases each). The germline V and J ends were trimmed by 1 base and 4 bases, with 18 bases remaining between them. Germline CDR1 SGHDT, CDR2 YYEEEE. The CDR3 has 17 residues. CDR3 nucleotide sequence: TGTGCCAGCAGCTTGTCCTGGGGGTCTCAAGCTTACAATGAGCAGTTCTTC. Its protein product is CASSLSWGSQAYNEQFF.

This clonotype occurred many times. CDR3 protein: CSASRIDGYTF. The CDR3 coding sequence is TGCAGTGCTAGCCGTATAGATGGCTACACCTTC. V is TRBV20-1 and J is TRBJ1-2, with no clear D. Germline V gene lookup returns CDR1 DFQATT and CDR2 SNEGSKA (reference sequence). V lost 3 bases and J lost 6, with 8 bases in between. The CDR3 sequence is 11 residues long.

This chain links TRBV29-1 with TRBJ2-2; perhaps D is TRBD1 or TRBD2 (5 bases each). V was clipped by 5 bases and J by 7 bases, with 14 bases between them. Germline V gene sequence: CDR1 SQVTM, CDR2 ANQGSEA. The CDR3 has 13 amino acids. CDR3 sequence (DNA): TGCAGCGTTATTGAGGGGCGCGGCGGGGAGCTGTTTTTT. Translation gives CSVIEGRGGELFF.

The chain has TRBV4-1 and TRBJ2-5; 8 bases map to TRBD2. J gave up 1 base and V 1 base, and 2 bases lay outside the gene matches. This CDR3 comprises 15 residues. Germline CDR1 reads MGHRA; CDR2 reads YSYEKL. CDR3 sequence reads: CASSQVGLGQETQYF. The CDR3 nucleotides are TGCGCCAGCAGCCAAGTGGGACTAGGCCAAGAGACCCAGTACTTC.

As concerns this clonotype: The junction departs from germline at one end; a sequencing error may be responsible. The chain uses TRBV18 and TRBJ1-4; D gene unclear. The CDR3 has 13 residues. Looked up from germline, CDR1 is KGHSH and CDR2 is LQKENI. CDR3 residues: CASAPPSGEKLFF. As DNA, the CDR3 is TGTGCCAGCGCACCACCTTCTGGGGAAAAACTGTTTTTT. Complete variable domain (other parts from reference TRBV18 and TRBJ1-4): NAGVMQNPRHLVRRRGQEARLRCSPMKGHSHVYWYRQLPEEGLKFMVYLQKENIIDESGMPKERFSAEFPKEGPSILRIQQVVRGDSAAYFCASAPPSGEKLFFGSGTQLSVL.

The rearrangement uses TRBV24-1 and TRBJ2-1; 10 bases align to TRBD1. The length of the CDR3 is 15 residues. CDR1 and CDR2 (germline): KGHDR, SFDVKD. Trimming removed 6 bases from V and 7 bases from J; junction bases left unmatched: 8. The CDR3 DNA reads as TGTGCCACCAGTCTGGGACAGGGGATCCTGAATGAGCAGTTCTTC. This gives the protein CATSLGQGILNEQFF.

Note on this clonotype: The junction and the germline gene differ at one end; a read error may be behind it. The chain uses TRBV5-1 and TRBJ1-1, with a tentative D call TRBD1 (5 bases). Germline values: CDR1 SGHRS, CDR2 YFSETQ. The CDR3 runs to 15 residues. CDR3 nucleotides: TGTGCCAGCAGTTTTACAGGAGGACTGAACACTGAAGCTTTCTTT. Its translation: CASSFTGGLNTEAFF.

The rearrangement links TRBV20-1 to TRBJ1-6; 8 nucleotides agree with TRBD1. The CDR3 spans 15 residues. Germline V gene sequence: CDR1 DFQATT, CDR2 SNEGSKA (reference sequence). V lost 6 bases, J lost 1 base, and 5 bases stayed unmatched. The CDR3 is CSAVQGGSYNSPLHF. The CDR3 nucleotides read TGCAGTGCGGTACAGGGGGGTTCCTATAATTCACCCCTCCACTTT.